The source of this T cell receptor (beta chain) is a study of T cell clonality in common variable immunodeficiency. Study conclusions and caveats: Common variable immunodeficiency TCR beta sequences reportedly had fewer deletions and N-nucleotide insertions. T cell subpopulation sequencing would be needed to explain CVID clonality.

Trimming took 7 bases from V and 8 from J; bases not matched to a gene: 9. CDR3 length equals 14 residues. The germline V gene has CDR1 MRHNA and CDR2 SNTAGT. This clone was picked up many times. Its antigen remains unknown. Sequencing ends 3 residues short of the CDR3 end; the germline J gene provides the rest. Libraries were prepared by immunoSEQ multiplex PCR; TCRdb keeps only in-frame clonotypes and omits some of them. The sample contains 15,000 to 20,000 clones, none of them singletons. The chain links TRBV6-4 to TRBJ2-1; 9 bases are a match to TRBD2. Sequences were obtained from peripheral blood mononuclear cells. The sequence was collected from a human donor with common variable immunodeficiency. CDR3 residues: CASKRREGTDEQFF. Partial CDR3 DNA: TGTGCCAGCAAGAGGCGGGAGGGTACCGATGAG.